The 25 T cell receptor beta chains presented below share a single source sample, sequenced in a study of blood T cell repertoires in COVID-19. Measured with immunoSEQ multiplex PCR; TCRdb has only the in-frame clones, and not every one. The repertoire consists of roughly 260,000 clones, with 70% to 90% occurring once and the leading ten covering over 2%. The sample taken for sequencing was peripheral blood. All receptors come from a woman aged 45-59 years with acute or convalescent COVID-19.

This chain joins TRBV19 and TRBJ1-1; D is perhaps TRBD1 (5 bases). Trimming pared 2 bases from V and 4 bases from J, leaving 14 bases between. CDR3 length: 15 amino acids. CDR1 LNHDA and CDR2 SQIVND come from the germline V gene (reference sequence). The CDR3 spells CASSIYPGMATEAFF. The CDR3 DNA follows: TGTGCCAGTAGTATATACCCAGGGATGGCCACTGAAGCTTTCTTT.

The chain uses TRBV28 and TRBJ2-7, with a possible D match to TRBD2 (6 bases). The V and J ends lost 4 bases and 9 bases respectively, with 31 bases between them. The CDR3 sequence is 18 residues long. Germline-derived CDR1 and CDR2 are MDHEN and SYDVKM. The CDR3 loop reads CASSSLPSQLTPTRGQYF. The CDR3 nucleotides are TGTGCCAGCAGTTCTCTACCATCTCAACTGACACCTACGCGGGGGCAGTACTTC.

The V call is TRBV3-1 (or the pseudogene TRBV3-2), the J call TRBJ2-7; 12 bases map to TRBD2. The CDR3 has 15 residues. CDR1 and CDR2 from the germline V gene are LGHDT and YNNKEL (reference sequence). With 4 bases clipped from V and 1 base from J, the junction kept 2 bases outside the gene matches. CDR3 loop: CASSRTSGGSYEQYF. The CDR3 nucleotides are TGTGCCAGCAGCCGAACTAGCGGGGGGTCCTACGAGCAGTACTTC.

The chain recombines TRBV2 with TRBJ1-4; no firm D call. The CDR3 totals 15 residues. Trimming took off 7 bases at V and 6 bases at J, with 18 bases between the two ends. Germline values: CDR1 SNHLY, CDR2 FYNNEI. Here the CDR3 reads CASNKRLSRDEKLFF. Written as DNA, the CDR3 is TGTGCCAGCAACAAGAGACTGTCGAGGGATGAAAAACTGTTTTTT. Drawing the rest from reference TRBV2 and TRBJ1-4, the complete variable domain is EPEVTQTPSHQVTQMGQEVILRCVPISNHLYFYWYRQILGQKVEFLVSFYNNEISEKSEIFDDQFSVERPDGSNFTLKIRSTKLEDSAMYFCASNKRLSRDEKLFFGSGTQLSVL.

Written as DNA, the CDR3 is TGTGCCAGCAGCCCATTTCAGGCCGGGGAGCTGTTTTTT. As protein: CASSPFQAGELFF. This chain connects TRBV7-3 to TRBJ2-2; D gene ambiguous. V lost 5 bases, J lost 6 bases, and 10 bases lay in between. Germline CDR1 SGHTA, CDR2 FQGTGA. This CDR3 contains 13 residues.

The chain couples TRBV27 to TRBJ2-7, with D maybe TRBD1 (6 bases). Germline V lookup: CDR1 MNHEY, CDR2 SMNVEV (reference sequence). CDR3 length: 15 residues. The V gene lost 1 base and the J gene lost 2 bases, with 12 bases spanning the gap. CDR3 in DNA: TGTGCCAGCAGTTTATACAGGGCAAATCCCTACGAGCAGTACTTC. As protein: CASSLYRANPYEQYF.

The chain couples TRBV7-3 to TRBJ1-2; a possible D gene is TRBD1 (6 bases). This CDR3 is 14 amino acids long. Between the trimmed V and J ends, which lost 4 bases and 8 bases, there was a span of 17 bases. Per germline, CDR1 SGHTA and CDR2 FQGTGA. DNA for the CDR3: TGTGCCAGCAGCTCACAGGGTTCCCTGGGAGGCTACACCTTC. This codes for CASSSQGSLGGYTF.

This sequence joins TRBV7-3 and TRBJ1-5; tentatively, D is TRBD1 (5 bases). The CDR3 contains 13 residues. Germline assignment: CDR1 SGHTA and CDR2 FQGTGA. V lost 5 bases and J lost 4, with 9 bases in between. The CDR3 sequence is CASSPDRNQPQHF. The CDR3 DNA reads as TGTGCCAGCAGCCCCGACAGAAATCAGCCCCAGCATTTT. The entire variable domain, with the rest obtained from reference TRBV7-3 and TRBJ1-5, is as follows: GAGVSQTPSNKVTEKGKYVELRCDPISGHTALYWYRQSLGQGPEFLIYFQGTGAADDSGLPNDRFFAVRPEGSVSTLKIQRTERGDSAVYLCASSPDRNQPQHFGDGTRLSIL.

V is TRBV6-5 and J is TRBJ1-1; no clear D gene. Deletions cut 5 bases from V and 1 base from J, with 11 bases between. Germline CDR1 reads MNHEY; CDR2 reads SVGAGI. The CDR3 length is 14 residues. The CDR3 loop is CASSRLGSNTEAFF. The CDR3 DNA reads as TGTGCCAGCAGTCGCCTAGGTTCGAACACTGAAGCTTTCTTT.

V is TRBV7-9 and J is TRBJ2-2; 13 nucleotides line up with TRBD2. CDR1 is SEHNR and CDR2 is FQNEAQ in the germline V gene (reference sequence). The CDR3 contains 19 residues. Trimming removed 3 bases from V and 3 bases from J; junction bases left unmatched: 10. The CDR3 region is CASSLDEGLAGKDTGELFF. The DNA for the CDR3 is TGTGCCAGCAGCTTGGACGAGGGACTAGCGGGAAAGGACACCGGGGAGCTGTTTTTT.

The chain recombines TRBV20-1 with TRBJ2-7; a possible D gene is TRBD2 (6 bases). V was shortened by 3 bases and J by 1 base, with 28 bases between the two germline ends. The CDR3 covers 19 residues. Germline loops: CDR1 DFQATT, CDR2 SNEGSKA (reference sequence). The CDR3 loop is CSASLNAGPKVLKSYEQYF. The CDR3 DNA follows: TGCAGTGCTAGTCTAAACGCGGGGCCAAAAGTTTTGAAGTCCTACGAGCAGTACTTC.

This chain connects TRBV18 to TRBJ1-2; TRBD1 is a possible D gene (6 bases). The V gene's germline CDR1 is KGHSH and CDR2 LQKENI. Trimming removed 6 bases at V and 6 bases at J, with 17 bases between. The CDR3 consists of 14 residues. CDR3 DNA sequence: TGTGCCAGCTCCCCCTCGTTGGGGGCAGATGGCTACACCTTC. This gives the protein CASSPSLGADGYTF.

A few counts support this clone. This rearrangement joins TRBV7-3 to TRBJ2-1, with 9 bases aligning to TRBD1. V shed 5 bases and J 5 bases; nucleotides not matched to a gene: 10. CDR1 is SGHTA and CDR2 is FQGTGA in the germline V gene. This CDR3 spans 16 amino acids. This CDR3 is CASSPTTGGVHNEQFF. The CDR3, as DNA: TGTGCCAGCAGCCCGACAACAGGGGGCGTACACAATGAGCAGTTCTTC.

This chain connects TRBV10-3 to TRBJ1-1, with D perhaps matching TRBD1 (6 bases). The germline gives CDR1 ENHRY, CDR2 SYGVKD. The V end was cut by 4 bases, the J end by 5 bases, with 11 bases between. The CDR3 totals 13 residues. Written as DNA, the CDR3 is TGTGCCATCAGTGCATATCAGGGGACTGAAGCTTTCTTT. This codes for CAISAYQGTEAFF.

This chain joins TRBV7-2 and TRBJ2-1, with 8 bases aligning to TRBD1. In germline, CDR1 is SGHTA, CDR2 FQGNSA. V trimming: 5 bases; J trimming: 2 bases; junction bases outside the gene matches: 5. There are 15 residues in the CDR3. CDR3 sequence reads: CASSLQGAAYNEQFF. DNA of the CDR3: TGTGCCAGCAGCCTGCAGGGGGCGGCCTACAATGAGCAGTTCTTC.

V and J are TRBV5-1 and TRBJ2-3; tentative D call: TRBD1 (6 bases). CDR1 and CDR2 from the germline V gene are SGHRS and YFSETQ. V lost 5 bases and J 0 bases, leaving 10 bases between the germline ends. The CDR3 has 14 residues. CDR3 protein: CASRRGSSTDTQYF. CDR3 DNA: TGCGCCAGCAGGAGGGGGAGTAGCACAGATACGCAGTATTTT.

The rearrangement uses TRBV19 and TRBJ1-4; 11 bases align to TRBD1. Trimming cost V 6 bases and J 7 bases; bases outside gene matches: 1. The CDR3 has 13 amino acids. Germline V gene lookup returns CDR1 LNHDA and CDR2 SQIVND (reference sequence). CDR3 nucleotide sequence: TGTGCCAGTAGGGACAGGGGGCGTGAAAAACTGTTTTTT. Protein sequence: CASRDRGREKLFF.

This clone was seen just once. V and J are TRBV5-1 and TRBJ1-1; D remains ambiguous. Trimming removed 4 bases at V and 2 bases at J, with 12 bases between. This CDR3 is 14 amino acids long. Per the germline V gene, CDR1 is SGHRS and CDR2 is YFSETQ. This CDR3 reads CASSGENQNTEAFF. Here the CDR3 DNA reads TGCGCCAGCAGCGGGGAGAATCAAAACACTGAAGCTTTCTTT.

J is TRBJ2-7 and V is TRBV19; 10 nucleotides match TRBD2. There are 15 residues in the CDR3. V lost 6 bases to trimming and J lost 4 bases; unmatched junction nucleotides: 9. CDR1 LNHDA and CDR2 SQIVND come from the germline V gene (reference sequence). Here the CDR3 reads CASSPSASGSYEQYF. CDR3 DNA sequence: TGTGCCAGTAGCCCCTCGGCTAGCGGGAGTTACGAGCAGTACTTC.

This clone was seen just once. This rearrangement joins TRBV15 to TRBJ2-2, with TRBD2 identical over 8 bases. This CDR3 contains 17 residues. CDR1 and CDR2 (germline): LNHNV, YYDKDF (reference sequence). Trimming at V came to 3 bases and at J to 3 bases, leaving 9 bases not matched to a gene. The CDR3 nucleotides read TGTGCCACCAGCAGCGGTCGGGAGGGGGTTGACACCGGGGAGCTGTTTTTT. It specifies CATSSGREGVDTGELFF.

This chain connects TRBV3-1 (or the pseudogene TRBV3-2) to TRBJ2-7, with 11 bases that match TRBD2. Germline CDR1 and CDR2: LGHDT and YNNKEL (reference sequence). V lost 3 bases to trimming and J lost 0 bases; unmatched junction nucleotides: 1. CDR3 length: 15 residues. The CDR3 sequence: CASSHTSGSSYEQYF. The CDR3 region has the DNA TGTGCCAGCAGCCATACTAGCGGGAGCTCCTACGAGCAGTACTTC.

The chain carries TRBV6-6 and TRBJ1-1; the match to TRBD1 covers 9 bases. Germline V gene sequence: CDR1 MNHNY, CDR2 SVGAGI (reference sequence). The CDR3 length is 15 residues. V was pared by 5 bases and J by 0 bases, with 4 bases of the junction left unmatched. CDR3 bases: TGTGCCAGCAGTACTGGACAGGGGATGAACACTGAAGCTTTCTTT. Translated, it gives CASSTGQGMNTEAFF.

This clone was seen more than once but under ten times. The chain couples TRBV10-3 to TRBJ1-6, with 7 bases aligning to TRBD1. V trimming: 10 bases; J trimming: 4 bases; junction bases outside the gene matches: 4. The CDR3 covers 13 residues. Germline lookup yields CDR1 ENHRY and CDR2 SYGVKD. DNA for the CDR3: TGTGCCACCGGGACAGAGTATAATTCACCCCTCCACTTT. As protein: CATGTEYNSPLHF.

The chain recombines TRBV2 with TRBJ2-2, with TRBD2 as a possible D gene (6 bases). CDR3 length equals 15 residues. V lost 6 bases, J lost 0 bases, and 11 bases lay in between. CDR1 and CDR2 (germline): SNHLY, FYNNEI. In DNA, the CDR3 is TGTGCCAGCAGGGCCGGGGGAACGAACACCGGGGAGCTGTTTTTT. It encodes CASRAGGTNTGELFF.

This chain uses TRBV28 with TRBJ1-4; TRBD1 is a possible D gene (5 bases). Trimming cost V 1 base and J 8 bases, with 11 bases left between them. Germline loops: CDR1 MDHEN, CDR2 SYDVKM. The CDR3 has 14 amino acids. The CDR3 DNA reads TGTGCCAGCAGTTTATTTCGGGGGAAGGAAAAACTGTTTTTT. Its protein is CASSLFRGKEKLFF. The whole variable domain, remainder taken from reference TRBV28 and TRBJ1-4, is DVKVTQSSRYLVKRTGEKVFLECVQDMDHENMFWYRQDPGLGLRLIYFSYDVKMKEKGDIPEGYSVSREKKERFSLILESASTNQTSMYLCASSLFRGKEKLFFGSGTQLSVL.